This T cell receptor beta chain was observed in a study of blood T cells in healthy people across ages. Study-level results: With naive T cell percentage, TCR beta diversity showed a strong correlation.

As for this clonotype: Its antigen remains unknown.

Trimming left V 4 bases short and J 5 bases short, with 8 bases between. The germline CDR1 and CDR2 sequences are SGHTA and FQGNSA. This CDR3 comprises 12 residues. The second PCR ran roughly 6 to 11 cycles with a sample-barcoded 5' primer and J-beta primers. TCRdb re-called the 5' RACE reads through MiXCR, storing one row per CDR3 protein. This sample has about 2 million distinct CDR3 sequences; 49% occur once, and the top ten carry more than 2%. The rearrangement links TRBV7-2 to TRBJ2-5; no clear D gene. The specimen was blood. The TCR was taken from a woman between 35 and 50 years old in good health. DNA of the CDR3: TGTGCCAGCAGCTCCTTCATGGAGACCCAGTACTTC. It yields the protein CASSSFMETQYF.